Following are 8 T cell receptor beta chains from one sample sequenced in a study of blood T cell repertoires in COVID-19. Sequencing used immunoSEQ multiplex PCR; TCRdb keeps in-frame clones, though not all of them. The sample includes about 170,000 clones, more than 65% of them seen just once. The sample comprised peripheral blood. The receptors stem from a man between 70 and 80 years old with active or convalescent COVID-19.

V is TRBV2 and J is TRBJ1-4, with 8 bases identical to TRBD1. Unmatched junction bases numbered 9, after V lost 11 bases and J lost 7 bases. The CDR3 runs 13 residues. Germline V gives CDR1 SNHLY, CDR2 FYNNEI. The CDR3 DNA is TGTGCCGTATTCAGGGGGCGACGTGAAAAACTGTTTTTT. Amino acids: CAVFRGRREKLFF.

CDR3 protein: CASSVVPDRGLKGNTIYF. The CDR3 DNA reads as TGTGCCAGCAGCGTAGTCCCCGACAGGGGGCTGAAGGGAAACACCATATATTTT. V is TRBV9 and J is TRBJ1-3; TRBD1 matches 10 bases. The germline CDR1 and CDR2 sequences are SGDLS and YYNGEE. The CDR3 consists of 18 residues. The V segment lost 0 bases and the J segment 4 bases; nucleotides outside the gene matches: 10.

In this sample, this clone turned up a few times. The rearrangement joins TRBV30 to TRBJ1-4; 10 bases agree with TRBD1. Per the germline V gene, CDR1 is GTSNPN and CDR2 is SVGIG (reference sequence). Trimming at V came to 3 bases and at J to 5 bases, leaving 3 bases not matched to a gene. The CDR3 extends over 14 amino acids. CDR3 in DNA: TGTGCCTGGAGCGCGGACAGGGGGAATGAAAAACTGTTTTTT. Translation: CAWSADRGNEKLFF. Drawing the rest from reference TRBV30 and TRBJ1-4, the complete variable domain is SQTIHQWPATLVQPVGSPLSLECTVEGTSNPNLYWYRQAAGRGLQLLFYSVGIGQISSEVPQNLSASRPQDRQFILSSKKLLLSDSGFYLCAWSADRGNEKLFFGSGTQLSVL.

The chain carries TRBV18 and TRBJ2-3; TRBD2 agrees at 11 bases. The germline V gene encodes CDR1 KGHSH and CDR2 LQKENI. The junction had 13 bases not matched to a gene; V was cut back by 3 bases and J by 2 bases. CDR3 length equals 19 residues. The CDR3 loop reads CASSPLISGRAVNTDTQYF. As DNA, the CDR3 is TGTGCCAGCTCACCTCTGATTAGCGGGAGGGCCGTTAACACAGATACGCAGTATTTT.

The rearrangement uses TRBV25-1 and TRBJ1-1, with D tentatively TRBD1 (5 bases). The CDR3 extends over 13 amino acids. With 4 bases removed from V and 1 base from J, the gap between germline ends came to 7 bases. Germline CDR1 is MGHDK and CDR2 is SYGVNS. CDR3 amino acids: CASSVQGNTEAFF. The CDR3 bases are TGTGCCAGCAGTGTTCAGGGGAACACTGAAGCTTTCTTT.

The chain carries TRBV9 and TRBJ2-2; 8 nucleotides align to TRBD1. Germline trimming cut 5 bases from V and 2 bases from J; bases unmatched to any gene: 2. Germline CDR1 and CDR2: SGDLS and YYNGEE. CDR3 length equals 14 residues. The CDR3 nucleotides are TGTGCCAGCAGGGCAGGGGGCAACACCGGGGAGCTGTTTTTT. Translation: CASRAGGNTGELFF. Filled out from reference TRBV9 and TRBJ2-2, the complete variable domain reads DSGVTQTPKHLITATGQRVTLRCSPRSGDLSVYWYQQSLDQGLQFLIQYYNGEERAKGNILERFSAQQFPDLHSELNLSSLELGDSALYFCASRAGGNTGELFFGEGSRLTVL.

This sequence joins TRBV7-3 and TRBJ2-7; 9 bases agree with TRBD1. The CDR3 loop spans 14 amino acids. The trim removed 5 bases at V and 8 bases at J, leaving 10 bases unmatched. Germline lookup yields CDR1 SGHTA and CDR2 FQGTGA. The CDR3 loop reads CASSLSPGQGKQYF. The DNA of the CDR3 is TGTGCCAGCAGCCTTTCTCCGGGACAGGGAAAGCAGTACTTC. The full variable domain, its missing parts supplied by reference TRBV7-3 and TRBJ2-7, is GAGVSQTPSNKVTEKGKYVELRCDPISGHTALYWYRQSLGQGPEFLIYFQGTGAADDSGLPNDRFFAVRPEGSVSTLKIQRTERGDSAVYLCASSLSPGQGKQYFGPGTRLTVT.

CDR3 bases: TGTGCCAGCAGCCAACAGAACTATGGCTACACCTTC. Translated, it gives CASSQQNYGYTF. The chain links TRBV7-9 to TRBJ1-2; unclear D gene. CDR3 length equals 12 residues. In germline, CDR1 is SEHNR, CDR2 FQNEAQ (reference sequence). V shed 5 bases and J shed 2 bases, with 6 bases lying between them.